These 27 T cell receptor beta chains originate from one sample sequenced in a study of T cells in localized non-small cell lung cancer. Only in-frame clones appear in the TCRdb table, and some are missing; sequencing was by immunoSEQ multiplex PCR. The table lists 20,000 to 30,000 clones, about 85% of them singletons. Sample: peripheral blood, taken before any cancer treatment. Every receptor here comes from a man aged 40 to 70 with stage III squamous cell lung carcinoma.

The rearrangement links TRBV28 to TRBJ1-4; D gene ambiguous. The CDR3 has 15 residues. CDR1 is MDHEN, CDR2 SYDVKM, per germline. Trimming cost V 4 bases and J 8 bases, with 17 bases left between them. The CDR3 bases are TGTGCCAGCAGTTCCACGGACTATCTTAACGAAAAACTGTTTTTT. Translated, it gives CASSSTDYLNEKLFF.

The chain uses TRBV28 and TRBJ2-6; 8 bases align to TRBD1. The V gene's germline CDR1 is MDHEN and CDR2 SYDVKM. With V trimmed by 6 bases and J by 1 base, 14 bases remained unmatched. The CDR3 has 19 amino acids. The CDR3 here is CASSSHGDRSASGANVLTF. Written as DNA, the CDR3 is TGTGCCAGCAGCTCTCATGGGGACAGGTCCGCTTCTGGGGCCAACGTCCTGACTTTC.

The chain carries TRBV4-1 and TRBJ2-4, with D possibly being TRBD2 (6 bases). From germline, CDR1 is MGHRA and CDR2 YSYEKL. The V end lost 8 bases, the J end lost 8 bases, and 19 bases lay between the germline ends. The CDR3 is 14 amino acids. The CDR3 sequence is CASSTGESIDIQYF. The CDR3 DNA is TGCGCCAGCTCCACGGGAGAGAGCATTGACATTCAGTACTTC.

The rearrangement links TRBV7-9 to TRBJ1-4; D unresolved. V shed 5 bases and J shed 3 bases, with 13 bases lying between them. This CDR3 comprises 15 residues. From germline, CDR1 is SEHNR and CDR2 FQNEAQ (reference sequence). The CDR3 DNA is TGTGCCAGCAGCCCGATAGTATCAGCTAATGAAAAACTGTTTTTT. Translating it yields CASSPIVSANEKLFF.

The J gene is TRBJ1-3, the V gene TRBV18; D possibly corresponds to TRBD1 (6 bases). In germline, CDR1 is KGHSH, CDR2 LQKENI. V shed 2 bases and J shed 1 base, with 9 bases lying between them. The CDR3 contains 15 residues. The CDR3 sequence is CASSPYRESGNTIYF. CDR3 bases: TGTGCCAGCTCACCATACAGGGAGTCTGGAAACACCATATATTTT.

The V call is TRBV18, the J call TRBJ1-2; D gene uncertain. CDR1 is KGHSH and CDR2 is LQKENI in the germline V gene. V lost 3 bases, J lost 8 bases, and 13 bases lay in between. CDR3 length: 13 amino acids. The CDR3 DNA is TGTGCCAGCTCACCGCCCACAACGGGGGGCTACACCTTC. Translation: CASSPPTTGGYTF.

V usage is TRBV5-1 and J usage is TRBJ2-1; the D is unclear. The CDR3 has 20 residues. The germline gives CDR1 SGHRS, CDR2 YFSETQ. V lost 7 bases, J lost 0 bases, and 29 bases lay in between. CDR3 DNA sequence: TGCGCCAGCTCTCCCTTGGGTCCAGCCCCCAGCGAATACTCCTACAATGAGCAGTTCTTC. It codes for CASSPLGPAPSEYSYNEQFF.

V and J are TRBV28 and TRBJ1-2, with D perhaps matching TRBD1 (6 bases). Germline V gene lookup returns CDR1 MDHEN and CDR2 SYDVKM. The V end lost 3 bases, the J end lost 4 bases, and 9 bases lay between the germline ends. The CDR3 sequence is 13 residues long. The CDR3 loop reads CASSLQGSYGYTF. The DNA for the CDR3 is TGTGCCAGCAGTTTGCAGGGGAGCTATGGCTACACCTTC.

V is TRBV7-9 and J is TRBJ2-3; TRBD1 is a possible D gene (6 bases). V dropped 1 base and J dropped 6 bases, with 14 bases sitting between them. Germline V gene data show CDR1 as SEHNR and CDR2 as FQNEAQ (reference sequence). The CDR3 is 15 amino acids. The DNA of the CDR3 is TGTGCCAGCAGCTTAGGTAGGGGGAGTTTGGATACGCAGTATTTT. Translated: CASSLGRGSLDTQYF.

This chain uses TRBV28 with TRBJ2-7; D possibly corresponds to TRBD1 (6 bases). This CDR3 contains 13 residues. V lost 5 bases, J lost 1 base, and 9 bases lay in between. Germline CDR1 reads MDHEN; CDR2 reads SYDVKM. The CDR3 reads CASSPGQSYEQYF. In nucleotides, the CDR3 is TGTGCCAGCAGTCCAGGACAGTCCTACGAGCAGTACTTC.

The chain carries TRBV6-5 and TRBJ1-2, with D unclear. The CDR3 runs 14 residues. Germline V lookup: CDR1 MNHEY, CDR2 SVGAGI. V was shortened by 6 bases and J by 2 bases, with 13 bases between the two germline ends. The CDR3 region has the DNA TGTGCCAGCAGCCGGGAGCGCAAAAACTATGGCTACACCTTC. Translating gives CASSRERKNYGYTF.

This chain uses TRBV30 with TRBJ1-2; the D is unclear. The CDR3 runs to 14 residues. The V end was cut by 2 bases, the J end by 8 bases, with 18 bases between. Germline V gene lookup returns CDR1 GTSNPN and CDR2 SVGIG (reference sequence). The CDR3 DNA sequence: TGTGCCTGGAGTCAGCCCGCGCTCAGAGGGGGCTACACCTTC. It specifies CAWSQPALRGGYTF.

The V gene is TRBV19, the J gene TRBJ1-1; D possibly corresponds to TRBD1 (5 bases). The CDR3 is 14 residues long. Germline V gives CDR1 LNHDA, CDR2 SQIVND (reference sequence). The germline V and J ends were trimmed by 6 bases and 4 bases, with 15 bases remaining between them. DNA for the CDR3: TGTGCCAGTAGGGGACGGGGCCAGAGCACTGAAGCTTTCTTT. This sequence encodes CASRGRGQSTEAFF.

This clone has just a few counts. This same CDR3 is encoded by further DNA sequences in the sample. The chain recombines TRBV12-5 with TRBJ1-5, with D possibly matching TRBD1 (5 bases). The V end was cut by 0 bases, the J end by 5 bases, with 11 bases between. The CDR3 extends over 15 amino acids. Germline V gene sequence: CDR1 LGHNT, CDR2 FRNRAP. CDR3 bases: TGTGCTAGTGGTTTGGTAGAAGGGGCTTATCAGCCCCAGCATTTT. Protein product: CASGLVEGAYQPQHF.

The chain joins TRBV19 to TRBJ2-5; 10 bases are shared with TRBD1. The CDR3 consists of 15 residues. V trimming: 4 bases; J trimming: 9 bases; junction bases outside the gene matches: 11. Per the germline V gene, CDR1 is LNHDA and CDR2 is SQIVND (reference sequence). CDR3 residues: CASSRGQGPLGAQYF. The CDR3 DNA is TGTGCCAGTAGTAGGGGACAGGGGCCTCTCGGAGCCCAGTACTTC.

The chain employs TRBV10-1 and TRBJ2-1; 14 nucleotides agree with TRBD2. Germline V CDR1 and CDR2: WNHNN, SYGVQD (reference sequence). The CDR3 is made up of 15 amino acids. J gave up 7 bases and V 4 bases, and 3 bases lay outside the gene matches. The CDR3 region has the DNA TGCGCCAGCAGTGTCGGGACTAGCGGGGGTAATGAGCAGTTCTTC. Translation gives CASSVGTSGGNEQFF.

Here the CDR3 reads CASSETVSSGANVLTF. CDR3 in DNA: TGTGCCAGCTCAGAGACAGTTTCCTCTGGGGCCAACGTCCTGACTTTC. The J gene is TRBJ2-6, the V gene TRBV18; possible D gene TRBD1, 5 bases. Trimming took 5 bases from V and 0 from J, leaving 11 bases between them. The CDR3 covers 16 residues. The V gene's germline CDR1 is KGHSH and CDR2 LQKENI.

The chain carries TRBV6-6 and TRBJ1-5, with a tentative D call TRBD1 (6 bases). Trimming left V 10 bases short and J 6 bases short, with 13 bases between. From germline, CDR1 is MNHNY and CDR2 SVGAGI (reference sequence). The CDR3 loop spans 12 amino acids. CDR3 DNA sequence: TGTGCCACTCACAGGGAACGTCAGCCCCAGCATTTT. Its translation is CATHRERQPQHF.

The sample holds one count of this clone. The rearrangement joins TRBV5-1 to TRBJ2-7; TRBD1 aligns across 7 bases. CDR1 is SGHRS and CDR2 is YFSETQ in the germline V gene. This CDR3 contains 15 residues. V dropped 4 bases and J dropped 0; count of bases not matched to a gene: 7. CDR3 loop: CASSPGTVDSYEQYF. The CDR3 DNA reads as TGCGCCAGCAGCCCTGGGACAGTTGACTCCTACGAGCAGTACTTC.

The CDR3 loop reads CASSILTGAYNTEAFF. CDR3 in DNA: TGTGCCAGCAGCATTCTTACAGGGGCGTATAACACTGAAGCTTTCTTT. The chain carries TRBV7-8 and TRBJ1-1; 7 bases align to TRBD1. The CDR3 runs 16 residues. Looked up from germline, CDR1 is SGHVS and CDR2 is FQNEAQ. Losses at the gene ends were 5 bases for V and 2 bases for J; bases not matched to a gene: 11. The full variable domain, rest sourced from reference TRBV7-8 and TRBJ1-1, is GAGVSQSPRYKVAKRGQDVALRCDPISGHVSLFWYQQALGQGPEFLTYFQNEAQLDKSGLPSDRFFAERPEGSVSTLKIQRTQQEDSAVYLCASSILTGAYNTEAFFGQGTRLTVV.

J is TRBJ2-7 and V is TRBV5-1, with D possibly being TRBD2 (5 bases). There are 14 residues in the CDR3. From germline, CDR1 is SGHRS and CDR2 YFSETQ. Deletions cut 1 base from V and 0 bases from J, with 8 bases between. This CDR3 is CASSLRSGSYEQYF. In DNA, the CDR3 is TGCGCCAGCAGCTTGAGAAGCGGCTCCTACGAGCAGTACTTC. The whole variable domain, remainder taken from reference TRBV5-1 and TRBJ2-7, is KAGVTQTPRYLIKTRGQQVTLSCSPISGHRSVSWYQQTPGQGLQFLFEYFSETQRNKGNFPGRFSGRQFSNSRSEMNVSTLELGDSALYLCASSLRSGSYEQYFGPGTRLTVT.

This chain connects TRBV2 to TRBJ2-1; D call uncertain. V dropped 4 bases and J dropped 1 base, with 5 bases sitting between them. The germline gives CDR1 SNHLY, CDR2 FYNNEI. This CDR3 is built from 13 residues. The CDR3 coding sequence is TGTGCCAGCAGTGCGGATTCCTACAATGAGCAGTTCTTC. It is translated as CASSADSYNEQFF.

The rearrangement links TRBV25-1 to TRBJ2-4, with 9 bases lining up with TRBD1. Germline V gene lookup returns CDR1 MGHDK and CDR2 SYGVNS. After removal of 6 bases from V and 8 bases from J, the junction contained 11 bases not matched to a gene. The length of the CDR3 is 15 residues. The CDR3: CASSFLTGQGDIQYF. DNA for the CDR3: TGTGCCAGCAGCTTCCTTACGGGACAGGGTGACATTCAGTACTTC. Using reference TRBV25-1 and TRBJ2-4 for the parts outside the CDR3, the full variable domain is EADIYQTPRYLVIGTGKKITLECSQTMGHDKMYWYQQDPGMELHLIHYSYGVNSTEKGDLSSESTVSRIRTEHFPLTLESARPSHTSQYLCASSFLTGQGDIQYFGAGTRLSVL.

V usage is TRBV5-4 and J usage is TRBJ2-3, with a tentative D call TRBD2 (6 bases). The CDR3 runs to 14 residues. V dropped 3 bases and J dropped 8 bases, with 16 bases sitting between them. Germline V gene data show CDR1 as SGHNT and CDR2 as YYREEE (reference sequence). The CDR3 DNA sequence: TGTGCCAGCAGCTCCTACGACCTGGAGGGTACGCAGTATTTT. Amino acid sequence: CASSSYDLEGTQYF.

In DNA, the CDR3 is TGTGCCAGCAGCTTAGGACCAGGGACCTACGAGCAGTACGTC. Translated, it gives CASSLGPGTYEQYV. The rearrangement joins TRBV7-9 to TRBJ2-7, with D possibly matching TRBD1 (5 bases). The CDR3 has 14 residues. V was shortened by 1 base and J by 2 bases, with 9 bases between the two germline ends. Germline CDR1 and CDR2: SEHNR and FQNEAQ (reference sequence).

The J gene is TRBJ2-5, the V gene TRBV12-5; D ambiguous. This CDR3 has 15 residues. CDR1 and CDR2 (germline): LGHNT, FRNRAP. The V gene lost 5 bases and the J gene lost 1 base, with 14 bases spanning the gap. Written as DNA, the CDR3 is TGTGCTAGTGGTCTCCCCGGACGGATCCAAGAGACCCAGTACTTC. Amino acids: CASGLPGRIQETQYF.

Only one count was recorded for this clone. The V gene is TRBV5-1, the J gene TRBJ1-5; tentative D call: TRBD1 (5 bases). This CDR3 is built from 14 residues. CDR1 and CDR2 (germline): SGHRS, YFSETQ. V lost 0 bases, J lost 1 base, and 5 bases lay in between. This CDR3 reads CASSLEGSNQPQHF. Here the CDR3 DNA reads TGCGCCAGCAGCTTGGAGGGGAGCAATCAGCCCCAGCATTTT.